This section outlines one T cell receptor beta chain sequence together with its context. Antigen specificity is unknown. This CDR3 comprises 14 residues. Trimming cost V 7 bases and J 1 base, with 13 bases left between them. CDR1 and CDR2 (germline): MNHEY, SVGAGI. The entry originates in a study of cytomegalovirus exposure and HLA in healthy donors. Vbeta (60) and Jbeta (13) primers were used in the PCR. Measured with immunoSEQ multiplex PCR; TCRdb has only the in-frame clones, and not every one. This table has approximately 130,000 clones, 85% appearing once. Study-wide findings and caveats: A later analysis reportedly identified an Asian-associated ancestry cluster as carrying fewer N-insertions than the 666-donor mean. Excluded: some indistinguishable V segments such as TRBV6-2 and TRBV6-3.

The sequence was collected from a woman aged 25 to 39 in good health and CMV-seropositive. Sequenced input: PBMCs. The chain recombines TRBV6-5 with TRBJ1-1; TRBD1 might be the D (5 bases). The CDR3 DNA reads as TGTGCCAGCACCAATGGGGGGGGGAACACTGAAGCTTTCTTT. Translating it yields CASTNGGGNTEAFF.